The source of this TCR beta chain is a study of OX40 agonist ivuxolimab in advanced cancers. Across the whole study: Those enrolled were less than 85% male, with a mean age of around 58 years and ages from about 20 to 85.

Findings of the study overall: With doses of 0.1 to 3.0 mg/kg, CD4+ and CD8+ blood T cells had undergone clonal expansion by week 6.

The method was immunoSEQ multiplex PCR; TCRdb's version includes in-frame clones alone and lacks a portion of them. The profile shows some 70,000 clones, about 86% of them singletons. V shed 1 base and J shed 7 bases, with 16 bases lying between them. This CDR3 has 15 residues. Germline CDR1 KGHSH, CDR2 LQKENI. The cohort excluded patients with autoimmune disease history or systemic immunosuppression. A remark on this clone: Its specificity is unknown.

The source is an adult with an advanced solid tumor such as melanoma, head and neck, liver or kidney cancer. The gene calls are TRBV18 and TRBJ1-2; TRBD1 is a possible D gene (5 bases). The sample consisted of CD4+ or CD8+ T cells sorted from blood, taken in a trial of the OX40 agonist ivuxolimab. The DNA for the CDR3 is TGTGCCAGCTCACCACGGGGCGAGATGCTGTTTGGCTACACCTTC. It codes for CASSPRGEMLFGYTF.